This T cell receptor beta chain originates from a study of CD8 T cells in ankylosing spondylitis (dated by TCRdb to 2016 to 2017). For the study in its entirety: The study profiled T cell receptor beta repertoires in healthy donors and ankylosing spondylitis patients to find disease-linked TCR variants. In total, the full study cohort was made up of about 99 healthy donors and roughly 27 ankylosing spondylitis patients. Peripheral blood was sampled, and synovial fluid was additionally collected from ankylosing spondylitis patients.

Sequenced on an Illumina HiSeq 2500. Quantitative 5'-RACE with molecular barcodes was the method used to prepare the TCR beta libraries. In the paper's pipeline: A new computational method based on a probabilistic model of VDJ rearrangement was used to identify disease-linked TCR variants. Starting from the raw public reads, TCRdb applied fastp trimming at Q25, assembled clones with MiXCR and retained in-frame beta chains. CDR3 protein sequences are deduplicated, and each keeps its most common genes and DNA. The V and J calls here are based on TCRdb, not the publication. A total of 120,000 or so distinct CDR3 sequences appear in this sample, roughly an eighth of them only once. Almost 3% of the sample comes from the top ten. Including the terminal cysteine and phenylalanine, the CDR3 comprises 14 residues. Left in the record is the CDR3 DNA by itself, 42 bases read in frame from the first base. After removal of 5 bases from V and 6 bases from J, the junction retains 6 bases not matched to a gene.

This clonotype was observed a few times. Its antigen is currently not known. No much larger clone exists at a distance of one base, and base qualities are not known. General study outcomes and caveats: In peripheral blood, the disease-linked clones were found at relatively low frequencies and had a CD8+ phenotype. Some TCR beta motif variants had previously been reported in synovial fluid and blood of reactive arthritis patients, which suggested common disease-initiation mechanisms. Blood from ankylosing spondylitis patients appeared to be characterized by a TCR beta motif composed of about 8 highly homologous amino acid variants. According to the report, matched synovial fluid samples from ankylosing spondylitis patients were significantly enriched for the disease-linked clones.

Recombination linked TRBV12-3 or TRBV12-4 to TRBJ1-5; the junction holds 8 bases that match TRBD1. This TCR was recovered from a female donor with ankylosing spondylitis or in good health (not recorded which). The sample was blood, either unsorted or a sorted T cell fraction (not recorded which). The CDR3 protein is CASSHGDRSQPQHF. The nucleotide sequence reads TGTGCCAGCAGTCATGGGGACAGGAGTCAGCCCCAGCATTTT.